This T cell receptor beta chain originates from a study of blood T cell repertoires in COVID-19. Study-level background: Acute and convalescent COVID-19 specimens originated in the United States, Italy and Spain. In each case, the material was cDNA or gDNA derived from T cells, B-cell-depleted T cells, or PBMCs.

Authors' analysis steps: The assay estimated nucleated cells by amplifying reference gene primers. Here immunoSEQ multiplex PCR was the method, and the copy in TCRdb shows in-frame clones only, minus some. D and trimming were read from the DNA, whereas the V and J calls and clone size are those reported in that table. The sample contains 70,000 or so clones, 85% to 90% of which appear only once. The V and J ends lost 4 bases and 4 bases, in that order; junction bases with no gene match: 6. This CDR3 has 15 amino acids. The germline gives CDR1 MGHRA, CDR2 YSYEKL. The V call is TRBV4-1, the J call TRBJ2-2; 7 bases are a match to TRBD2. The receptor was isolated from a human donor in a cohort sampled during active COVID-19. The sequenced sample consisted of peripheral blood. This chain's CDR3 is CASSREGHGTGELFF. CDR3 nucleotides: TGCGCCAGCAGCCGGGAGGGCCATGGCACCGGGGAGCTGTTTTTT.